This T cell receptor (beta chain) came from a study of blood T cell repertoires in COVID-19. Looked up from germline, CDR1 is SGHNT and CDR2 is YYREEE (reference sequence). The CDR3 is 16 amino acids. Trimming removed 3 bases at V and 1 base at J, with 11 bases between. Here immunoSEQ multiplex PCR was the method, and the copy in TCRdb shows in-frame clones only, minus some. The sample has roughly 230,000 clones, roughly nine tenths seen once; the top ten hold about 4.5%. The sample taken for sequencing was peripheral blood. The receptor was derived from a woman in her thirties or forties who had recovered from COVID-19. The chain uses TRBV5-4 and TRBJ2-6; the D is unclear. CDR3 sequence (DNA): TGTGCCAGCAGCTCTTATTTCAGGTCTGGGGCCAACGTCCTGACTTTC. It yields the protein CASSSYFRSGANVLTF.